This T cell receptor beta chain was documented in a study of blood T cell repertoires in COVID-19. For the study at large: COVID-19 samples collected from the United States, Italy and Spain covered acute and convalescent phases. Sources were T cells, B-cell-depleted T cells, or PBMCs; the material itself was cDNA or gDNA.

Original analysis: Reference gene primer amplification gave estimated nucleated cell counts. Assay used: immunoSEQ multiplex PCR; TCRdb lists only in-frame clones, some missing. The V and J calls and clone size come from that table; D and trimming were worked out from the DNA. The sample records about 360,000 clones, roughly 77% being singletons. This clone was detected once. Trimming stripped 2 bases from V and 0 bases from J, with 14 bases between. The CDR3 consists of 16 residues. The V gene's germline CDR1 is SGHRS and CDR2 YFSETQ. The clonotype originates from a human donor with acute or convalescent COVID-19. The donor label of this sample is uncertain. The V and J genes are TRBV5-1 and TRBJ1-2; D is possibly TRBD1 (5 bases). Specimen: peripheral blood. CDR3 nucleotide sequence: TGCGCCAGCAGCTTTCGGGGGGTGAAAGCTAACTATGGCTACACCTTC. Translated, it gives CASSFRGVKANYGYTF.